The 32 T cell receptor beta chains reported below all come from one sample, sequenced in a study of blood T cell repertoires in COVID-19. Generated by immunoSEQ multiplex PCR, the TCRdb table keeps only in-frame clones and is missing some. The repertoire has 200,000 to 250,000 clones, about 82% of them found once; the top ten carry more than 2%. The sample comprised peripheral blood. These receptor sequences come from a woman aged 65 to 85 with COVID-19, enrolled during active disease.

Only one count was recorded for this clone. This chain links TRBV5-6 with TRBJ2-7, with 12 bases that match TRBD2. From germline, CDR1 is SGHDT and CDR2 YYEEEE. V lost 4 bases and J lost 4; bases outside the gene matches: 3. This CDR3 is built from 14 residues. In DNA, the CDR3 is TGTGCCAGCAGCCGGACTAGCGGGACTTACGAGCAGTACTTC. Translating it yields CASSRTSGTYEQYF.

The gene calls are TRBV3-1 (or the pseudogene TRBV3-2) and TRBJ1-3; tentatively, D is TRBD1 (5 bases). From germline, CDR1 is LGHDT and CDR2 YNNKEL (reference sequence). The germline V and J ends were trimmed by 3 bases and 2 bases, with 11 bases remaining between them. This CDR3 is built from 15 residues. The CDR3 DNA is TGTGCCAGCAGCCATGGGGCAGAAGCTGGAAACACCATATATTTT. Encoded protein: CASSHGAEAGNTIYF.

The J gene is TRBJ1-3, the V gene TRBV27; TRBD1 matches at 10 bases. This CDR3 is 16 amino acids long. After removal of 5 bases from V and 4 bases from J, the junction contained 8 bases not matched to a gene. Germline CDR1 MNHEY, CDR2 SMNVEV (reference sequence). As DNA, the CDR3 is TGTGCCAGCAGTCCAGGACAGGGGGTGGTCGGAAACACCATATATTTT. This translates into CASSPGQGVVGNTIYF.

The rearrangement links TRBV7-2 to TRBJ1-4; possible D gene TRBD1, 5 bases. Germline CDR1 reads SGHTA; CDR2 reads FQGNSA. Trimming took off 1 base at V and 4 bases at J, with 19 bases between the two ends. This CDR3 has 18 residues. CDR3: CASSLEGRSGQFNEKLFF. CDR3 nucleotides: TGTGCCAGCAGCTTAGAGGGGAGGTCGGGGCAGTTTAATGAAAAACTGTTTTTT.

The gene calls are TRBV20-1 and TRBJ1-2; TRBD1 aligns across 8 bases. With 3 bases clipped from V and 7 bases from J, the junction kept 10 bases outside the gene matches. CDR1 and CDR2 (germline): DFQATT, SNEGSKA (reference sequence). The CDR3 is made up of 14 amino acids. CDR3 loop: CSASLGQGASGYTF. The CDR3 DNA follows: TGCAGTGCTAGTTTAGGTCAGGGGGCATCTGGCTACACCTTC.

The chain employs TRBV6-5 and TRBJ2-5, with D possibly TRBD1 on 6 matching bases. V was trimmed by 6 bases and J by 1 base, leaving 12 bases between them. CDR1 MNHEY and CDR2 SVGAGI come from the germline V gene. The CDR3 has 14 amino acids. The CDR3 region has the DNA TGTGCCAGCAGCTCCGGGACAAGCCAAGAGACCCAGTACTTC. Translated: CASSSGTSQETQYF.

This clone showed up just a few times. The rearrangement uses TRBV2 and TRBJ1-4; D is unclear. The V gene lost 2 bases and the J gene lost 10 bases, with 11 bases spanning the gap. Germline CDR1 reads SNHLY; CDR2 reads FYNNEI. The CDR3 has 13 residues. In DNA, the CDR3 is TGTGCCAGCAGTGAATCCGGGGAAGGAAAACTGTTTTTT. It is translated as CASSESGEGKLFF.

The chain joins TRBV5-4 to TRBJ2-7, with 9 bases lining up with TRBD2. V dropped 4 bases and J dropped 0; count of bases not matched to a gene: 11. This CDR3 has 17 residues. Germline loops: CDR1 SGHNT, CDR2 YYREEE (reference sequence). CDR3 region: CASSPQIGGGASYEQYF. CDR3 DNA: TGTGCCAGCAGCCCGCAAATCGGCGGGGGGGCCTCCTACGAGCAGTACTTC.

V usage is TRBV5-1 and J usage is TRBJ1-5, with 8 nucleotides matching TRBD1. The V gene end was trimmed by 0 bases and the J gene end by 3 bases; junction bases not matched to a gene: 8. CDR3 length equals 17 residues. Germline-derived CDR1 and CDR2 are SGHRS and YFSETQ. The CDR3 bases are TGCGCCAGCAGCTTGGGAGTTGGGACAGGCGACAATCAGCCCCAGCATTTT. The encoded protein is CASSLGVGTGDNQPQHF.

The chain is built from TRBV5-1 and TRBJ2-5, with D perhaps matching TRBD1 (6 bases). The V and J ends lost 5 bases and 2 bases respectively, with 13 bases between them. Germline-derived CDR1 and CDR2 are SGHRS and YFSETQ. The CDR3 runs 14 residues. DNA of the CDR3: TGCGCCAGCAGATCGCCAGGGGTGCAAGAGACCCAGTACTTC. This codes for CASRSPGVQETQYF.

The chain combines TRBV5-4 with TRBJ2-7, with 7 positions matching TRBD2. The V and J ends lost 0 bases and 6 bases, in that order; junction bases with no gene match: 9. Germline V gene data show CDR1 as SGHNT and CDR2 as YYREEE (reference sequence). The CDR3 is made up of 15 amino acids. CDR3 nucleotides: TGTGCCAGCAGCTTGGGACTAGCTGAGCGGGGCGAGCAGTACTTC. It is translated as CASSLGLAERGEQYF.

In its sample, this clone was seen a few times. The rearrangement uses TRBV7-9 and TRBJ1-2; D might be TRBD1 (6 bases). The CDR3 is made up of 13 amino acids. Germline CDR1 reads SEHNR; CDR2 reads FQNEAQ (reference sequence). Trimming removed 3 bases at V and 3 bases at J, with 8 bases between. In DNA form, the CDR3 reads TGTGCCAGCAGCTTGGACAGCCACTATGGCTACACCTTC. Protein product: CASSLDSHYGYTF.

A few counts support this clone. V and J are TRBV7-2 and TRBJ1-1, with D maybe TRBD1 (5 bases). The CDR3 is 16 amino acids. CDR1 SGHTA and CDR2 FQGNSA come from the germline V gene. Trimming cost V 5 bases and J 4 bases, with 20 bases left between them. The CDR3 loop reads CASSPTQGRWGTEAFF. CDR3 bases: TGTGCCAGCAGCCCCACCCAGGGCAGGTGGGGCACTGAAGCTTTCTTT.

CDR3 in DNA: TGTGCCAGCAGCCAGGACAGGGGGCGCGTTGGTTGGTCTGAAGCTTTCTTT. It codes for CASSQDRGRVGWSEAFF. The V gene is TRBV3-1 (or the pseudogene TRBV3-2), the J gene TRBJ1-1; 11 nucleotides match TRBD1. Trimming removed 3 bases from V and 6 bases from J; junction bases left unmatched: 12. The CDR3 sequence is 17 residues long. The germline V gene encodes CDR1 LGHDT and CDR2 YNNKEL (reference sequence).

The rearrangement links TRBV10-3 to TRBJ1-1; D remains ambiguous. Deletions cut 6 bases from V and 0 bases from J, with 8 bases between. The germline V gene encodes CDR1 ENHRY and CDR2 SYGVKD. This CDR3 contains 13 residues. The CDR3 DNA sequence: TGTGCCATCAGGGCCGAAATGAACACTGAAGCTTTCTTT. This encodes CAIRAEMNTEAFF.

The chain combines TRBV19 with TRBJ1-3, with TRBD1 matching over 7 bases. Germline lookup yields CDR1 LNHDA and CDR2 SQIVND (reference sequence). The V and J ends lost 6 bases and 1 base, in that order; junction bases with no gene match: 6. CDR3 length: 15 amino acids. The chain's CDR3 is CASRGRGFSGNTIYF. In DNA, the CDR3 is TGTGCCAGTAGAGGCAGGGGGTTTTCTGGAAACACCATATATTTT.

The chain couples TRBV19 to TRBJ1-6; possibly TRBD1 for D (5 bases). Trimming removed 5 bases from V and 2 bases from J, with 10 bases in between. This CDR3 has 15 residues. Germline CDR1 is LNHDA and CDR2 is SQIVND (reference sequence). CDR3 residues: CASSSGSPYNSPLHF. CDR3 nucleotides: TGTGCCAGTAGTTCAGGGTCCCCCTATAATTCACCCCTCCACTTT.

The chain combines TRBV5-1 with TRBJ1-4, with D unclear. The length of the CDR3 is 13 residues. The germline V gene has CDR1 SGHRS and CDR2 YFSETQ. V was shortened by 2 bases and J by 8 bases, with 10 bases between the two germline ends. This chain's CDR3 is CASSFSAGEKLFF. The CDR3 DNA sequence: TGCGCCAGCAGCTTTTCAGCGGGGGAAAAACTGTTTTTT.

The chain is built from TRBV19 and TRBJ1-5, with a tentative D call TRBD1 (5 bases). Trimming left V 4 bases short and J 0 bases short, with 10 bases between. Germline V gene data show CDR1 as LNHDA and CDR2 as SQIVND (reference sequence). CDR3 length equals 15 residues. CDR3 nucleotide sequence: TGTGCCAGTAGTAAAGGGGACTATAGCAATCAGCCCCAGCATTTT. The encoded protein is CASSKGDYSNQPQHF.

The CDR3 DNA follows: TGCGCCAGCAGCTTGGCAGTCGGTGACCCCGCCTCAGGCGGCTACACCTTC. The encoded protein is CASSLAVGDPASGGYTF. This chain connects TRBV5-1 to TRBJ1-2, with D unresolved. CDR1 and CDR2 from the germline V gene are SGHRS and YFSETQ. Deletions cut 0 bases from V and 8 bases from J, with 23 bases between. This CDR3 contains 17 residues.

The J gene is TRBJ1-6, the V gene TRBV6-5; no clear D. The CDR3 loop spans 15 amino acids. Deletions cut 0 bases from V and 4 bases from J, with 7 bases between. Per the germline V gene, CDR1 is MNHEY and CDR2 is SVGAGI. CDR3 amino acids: CASSYSSGYNSPLHF. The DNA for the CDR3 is TGTGCCAGCAGTTACTCCTCGGGGTATAATTCACCCCTCCACTTT.

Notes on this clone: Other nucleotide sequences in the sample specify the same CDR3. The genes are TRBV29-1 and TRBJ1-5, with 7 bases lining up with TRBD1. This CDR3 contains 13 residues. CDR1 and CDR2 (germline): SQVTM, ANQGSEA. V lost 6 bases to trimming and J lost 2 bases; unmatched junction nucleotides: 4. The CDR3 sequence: CSVTTGGNQPQHF. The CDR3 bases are TGCAGCGTCACCACAGGGGGCAATCAGCCCCAGCATTTT.

CDR3 loop: CATSVGTGEYNEQFF. DNA of the CDR3: TGTGCCACCAGTGTGGGGACAGGGGAATACAATGAGCAGTTCTTC. The chain recombines TRBV24-1 with TRBJ2-1, with TRBD1 identical over 10 bases. The trim removed 5 bases at V and 4 bases at J, leaving 4 bases unmatched. Germline assignment: CDR1 KGHDR and CDR2 SFDVKD. The CDR3 is 15 amino acids.

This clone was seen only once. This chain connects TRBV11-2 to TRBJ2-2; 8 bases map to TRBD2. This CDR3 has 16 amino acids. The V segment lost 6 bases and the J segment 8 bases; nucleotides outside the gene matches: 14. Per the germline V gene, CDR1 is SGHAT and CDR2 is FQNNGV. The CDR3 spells CASRPTGTSKTGELFF. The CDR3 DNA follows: TGTGCCAGCAGGCCGACCGGGACTAGTAAAACTGGGGAGCTGTTTTTT.

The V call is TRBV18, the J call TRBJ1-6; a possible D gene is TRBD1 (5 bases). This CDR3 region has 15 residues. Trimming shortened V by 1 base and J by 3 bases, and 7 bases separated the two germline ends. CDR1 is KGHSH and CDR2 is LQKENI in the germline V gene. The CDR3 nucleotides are TGTGCCAGCTCACCACTGACAGACTATAATTCACCCCTCCACTTT. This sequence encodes CASSPLTDYNSPLHF.

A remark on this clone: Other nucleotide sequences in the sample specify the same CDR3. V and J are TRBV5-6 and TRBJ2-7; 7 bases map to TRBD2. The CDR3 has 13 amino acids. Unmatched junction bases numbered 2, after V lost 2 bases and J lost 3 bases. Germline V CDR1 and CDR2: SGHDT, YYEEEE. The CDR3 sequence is CASSLAGSYEQYF. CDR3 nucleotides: TGTGCCAGCAGCTTAGCGGGAAGCTACGAGCAGTACTTC.

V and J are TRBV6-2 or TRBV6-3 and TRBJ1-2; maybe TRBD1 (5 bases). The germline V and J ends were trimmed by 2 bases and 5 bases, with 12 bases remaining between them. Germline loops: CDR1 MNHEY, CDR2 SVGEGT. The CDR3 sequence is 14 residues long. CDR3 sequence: CASSYQGSSYGYTF. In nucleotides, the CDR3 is TGTGCCAGCAGTTACCAGGGATCGAGTTATGGCTACACCTTC.

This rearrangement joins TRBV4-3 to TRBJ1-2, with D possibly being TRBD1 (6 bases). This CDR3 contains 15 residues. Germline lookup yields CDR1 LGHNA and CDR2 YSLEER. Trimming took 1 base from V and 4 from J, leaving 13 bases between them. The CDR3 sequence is CASSQGDRRFYGYTF. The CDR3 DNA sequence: TGCGCCAGCAGCCAAGGCGACAGGCGGTTCTATGGCTACACCTTC.

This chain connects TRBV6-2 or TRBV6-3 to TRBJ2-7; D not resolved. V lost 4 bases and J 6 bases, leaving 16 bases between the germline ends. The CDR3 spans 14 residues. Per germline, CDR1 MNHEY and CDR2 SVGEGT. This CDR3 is CASSLSGGPFEQYF. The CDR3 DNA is TGTGCCAGCAGTTTATCCGGTGGGCCCTTCGAGCAGTACTTC.

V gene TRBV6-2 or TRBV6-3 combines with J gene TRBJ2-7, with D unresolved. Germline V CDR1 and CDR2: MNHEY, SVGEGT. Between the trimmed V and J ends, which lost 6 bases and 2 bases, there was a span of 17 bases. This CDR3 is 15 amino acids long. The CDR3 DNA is TGTGCCAGCAGCCCCCTATTGTCACGCGCCTACGAGCAGTACTTC. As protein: CASSPLLSRAYEQYF.

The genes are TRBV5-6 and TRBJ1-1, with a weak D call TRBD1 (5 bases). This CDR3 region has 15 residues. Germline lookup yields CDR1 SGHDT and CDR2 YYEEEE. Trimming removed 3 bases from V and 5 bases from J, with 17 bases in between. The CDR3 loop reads CASSSGVTGRTEAFF. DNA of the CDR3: TGTGCCAGCAGCTCGGGGGTTACAGGACGAACTGAAGCTTTCTTT.

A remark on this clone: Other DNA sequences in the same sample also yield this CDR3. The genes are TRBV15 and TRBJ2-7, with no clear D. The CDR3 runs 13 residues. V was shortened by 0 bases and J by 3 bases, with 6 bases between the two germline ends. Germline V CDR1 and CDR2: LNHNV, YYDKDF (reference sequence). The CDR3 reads CATSRDQNYEQYF. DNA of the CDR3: TGTGCCACCAGCAGAGATCAGAACTACGAGCAGTACTTC.